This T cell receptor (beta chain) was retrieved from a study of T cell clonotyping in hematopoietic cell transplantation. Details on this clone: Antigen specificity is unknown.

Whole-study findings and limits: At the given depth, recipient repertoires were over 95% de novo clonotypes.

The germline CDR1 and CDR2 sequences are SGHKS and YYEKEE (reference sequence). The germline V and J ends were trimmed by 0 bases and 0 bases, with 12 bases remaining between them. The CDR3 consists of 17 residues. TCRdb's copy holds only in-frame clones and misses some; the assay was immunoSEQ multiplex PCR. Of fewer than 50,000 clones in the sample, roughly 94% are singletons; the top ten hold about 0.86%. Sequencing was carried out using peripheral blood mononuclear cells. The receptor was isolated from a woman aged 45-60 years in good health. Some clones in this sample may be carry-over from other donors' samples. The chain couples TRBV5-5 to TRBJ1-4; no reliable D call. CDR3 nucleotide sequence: TGTGCCAGCAGCTTGGTAGTCTCCACCGCAACTAATGAAAAACTGTTTTTT. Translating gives CASSLVVSTATNEKLFF.